The 32 T cell receptor beta chains reported below all come from one sample, sequenced in a study of control samples from healthy donors and cancer patients. Data came from immunoSEQ multiplex PCR; TCRdb stores just in-frame clones and leaves some out. This table holds 170,000 or so clones, about 93% found once. Sample: blood. These receptors were taken from a young man in good health.

The chain uses TRBV24-1 and TRBJ2-7; the match to TRBD1 covers 9 bases. Per the germline V gene, CDR1 is KGHDR and CDR2 is SFDVKD. The CDR3 spans 16 residues. The J segment lost 7 bases and the V segment lost 4 bases, leaving 13 bases of the junction unmatched. The chain's CDR3 is CATSDPRDREVGEQYF. The CDR3 DNA follows: TGTGCCACCAGTGACCCGCGGGACAGGGAGGTTGGAGAGCAGTACTTC.

The chain combines TRBV27 with TRBJ2-7; D call uncertain. This CDR3 spans 15 amino acids. The germline V gene encodes CDR1 MNHEY and CDR2 SMNVEV (reference sequence). V was shortened by 7 bases and J by 0 bases, with 16 bases between the two germline ends. CDR3 loop: CASKITGFSSYEQYF. The CDR3 DNA is TGTGCCAGCAAAATAACCGGGTTTAGCTCCTACGAGCAGTACTTC.

The chain employs TRBV3-1 (or the pseudogene TRBV3-2) and TRBJ1-4; D gene uncertain. There are 15 residues in the CDR3. Germline V gene lookup returns CDR1 LGHDT and CDR2 YNNKEL (reference sequence). Between the trimmed V and J ends, which lost 4 bases and 0 bases, there was a span of 9 bases. The CDR3 protein is CASSLSPATNEKLFF. The CDR3 region has the DNA TGTGCCAGCAGCCTCTCCCCCGCAACTAATGAAAAACTGTTTTTT.

This clone appeared a single time. J is TRBJ1-1 and V is TRBV6-6, with TRBD1 as a possible D gene (5 bases). The CDR3 is 15 residues long. Looked up from germline, CDR1 is MNHNY and CDR2 is SVGAGI (reference sequence). Trimming left V 0 bases short and J 0 bases short, with 8 bases between. The CDR3 coding sequence is TGTGCCAGCAGTTACTCGGCAGGGATGAACACTGAAGCTTTCTTT. Translating gives CASSYSAGMNTEAFF.

This chain connects TRBV27 to TRBJ2-1; weak D call: TRBD1 (6 bases). Trimming shortened V by 4 bases and J by 4 bases, and 14 bases separated the two germline ends. Germline values: CDR1 MNHEY, CDR2 SMNVEV (reference sequence). The CDR3 spans 15 residues. The CDR3: CASSSRGLRYNEQFF. The DNA for the CDR3 is TGTGCCAGCAGTTCCAGGGGTTTAAGGTACAATGAGCAGTTCTTC.

The rearrangement joins TRBV6-5 to TRBJ2-1; D is possibly TRBD1 or TRBD2 (5 bases each). CDR1 and CDR2 (germline): MNHEY, SVGAGI. The V and J ends lost 6 bases and 6 bases respectively, with 18 bases between them. This CDR3 is 15 amino acids long. The CDR3 bases are TGTGCCAGCAGGGCAGGGACGGGGACCCTCAATGAGCAGTTCTTC. This encodes CASRAGTGTLNEQFF.

This chain joins TRBV19 and TRBJ2-2; D is tentatively TRBD1 or TRBD2 (5 bases each). Deletions cut 6 bases from V and 0 bases from J, with 11 bases between. This CDR3 contains 15 residues. Germline V gene sequence: CDR1 LNHDA, CDR2 SQIVND (reference sequence). The CDR3 DNA sequence: TGTGCCAGTAGAGCCGGGACCGCGAACACCGGGGAGCTGTTTTTT. Translating it yields CASRAGTANTGELFF.

The chain joins TRBV6-5 to TRBJ2-7, with D hard to call. This CDR3 comprises 13 residues. Germline CDR1 and CDR2: MNHEY and SVGAGI. The germline V and J ends were trimmed by 2 bases and 3 bases, with 8 bases remaining between them. The CDR3 nucleotides are TGTGCCAGCAGTTACAACCGGAACTACGAGCAGTACTTC. Amino acid sequence: CASSYNRNYEQYF.

The V and J genes are TRBV6-5 and TRBJ1-1; 7 bases match TRBD1. Germline values: CDR1 MNHEY, CDR2 SVGAGI. This CDR3 spans 14 amino acids. V trimming: 2 bases; J trimming: 5 bases; junction bases outside the gene matches: 5. CDR3 bases: TGTGCCAGCAGTTACCAGGGGGGTTGGACTGAAGCTTTCTTT. Translation: CASSYQGGWTEAFF.

CDR3 in DNA: TGTGCCAGCAGCCAAGAAAACACTGTGAGCTACACCTTC. Translated: CASSQENTVSYTF. This chain connects TRBV3-1 (or the pseudogene TRBV3-2) to TRBJ1-2, with D uncertain. The CDR3 is 13 amino acids. CDR1 LGHDT and CDR2 YNNKEL come from the germline V gene (reference sequence). V lost 0 bases to trimming and J lost 9 bases, with 11 bases between them.

The rearrangement links TRBV3-1 (or the pseudogene TRBV3-2) to TRBJ1-6; 10 bases fit TRBD1. The CDR3 is 15 residues long. J was trimmed by 8 bases and V by 0 bases; bases with no gene match: 1. Germline-derived CDR1 and CDR2 are LGHDT and YNNKEL (reference sequence). CDR3 protein: CASSQEGTGDSPLHF. The DNA for the CDR3 is TGTGCCAGCAGCCAAGAAGGGACAGGGGATTCACCCCTCCACTTT.

Concerning this clone itself: This same CDR3 is encoded by further DNA sequences in the sample. The chain uses TRBV6-1 and TRBJ1-1, with D tentatively TRBD1 (6 bases). The CDR3 has 14 amino acids. The V end was cut by 1 base, the J end by 0 bases, with 6 bases between. Germline lookup yields CDR1 MNHNS and CDR2 SASEGT. DNA for the CDR3: TGTGCCAGCAGTGAAGACAGGGTGAACACTGAAGCTTTCTTT. It encodes CASSEDRVNTEAFF.

V usage is TRBV6-6 and J usage is TRBJ2-7; 7 bases line up with TRBD1. The germline CDR1 and CDR2 sequences are MNHNY and SVGAGI (reference sequence). The J segment lost 7 bases and the V segment lost 6 bases, leaving 12 bases of the junction unmatched. The CDR3 extends over 14 amino acids. The CDR3 DNA follows: TGTGCCAGCAGCCGCCGTCAACAGGGGATTGAGCAGTACTTC. Translated: CASSRRQQGIEQYF.

The V call is TRBV24-1, the J call TRBJ2-2; tentatively, D is TRBD1 or TRBD2 (5 bases each). Trimming shortened V by 7 bases and J by 7 bases, and 15 bases separated the two germline ends. Germline CDR1 and CDR2: KGHDR and SFDVKD. The CDR3 loop spans 14 amino acids. The CDR3 DNA is TGTGCCACCAGCGCCGGGACCCTGCACGGGGAGCTGTTTTTT. Its translation: CATSAGTLHGELFF.

This sequence joins TRBV7-6 and TRBJ2-2, with D hard to call. The CDR3 totals 13 residues. Germline assignment: CDR1 SGHVS and CDR2 FNYEAQ. V shed 5 bases and J shed 8 bases, with 12 bases lying between them. The DNA of the CDR3 is TGTGCCAGCAGCCCGCCCGGTCTAGGGGAGCTGTTTTTT. Protein sequence: CASSPPGLGELFF.

The V call is TRBV4-1, the J call TRBJ1-5; the D is unclear. The V end lost 0 bases, the J end lost 6 bases, and 6 bases lay between the germline ends. Germline V gene data show CDR1 as MGHRA and CDR2 as YSYEKL. The CDR3 has 13 amino acids. The CDR3 DNA follows: TGCGCCAGCAGCCAAGATCGGACTCAGCCCCAGCATTTT. Amino acid sequence: CASSQDRTQPQHF.

J is TRBJ2-4 and V is TRBV9; perhaps TRBD1 as D (5 bases). CDR1 is SGDLS, CDR2 YYNGEE, per germline. This CDR3 is 16 amino acids long. The V and J ends lost 0 bases and 0 bases respectively, with 10 bases between them. Written as DNA, the CDR3 is TGTGCCAGCAGCGTAGGGCAGGGAAGAGCCAAAAACATTCAGTACTTC. This translates into CASSVGQGRAKNIQYF.

The chain uses TRBV10-1 and TRBJ1-5; D remains unclear. The CDR3 covers 17 residues. Looked up from germline, CDR1 is WNHNN and CDR2 is SYGVQD (reference sequence). V lost 4 bases to trimming and J lost 0 bases, with 16 bases between them. The CDR3 sequence is CASSGKPLPDSNQPQHF. The CDR3, as DNA: TGCGCCAGCAGTGGGAAACCGCTACCAGATAGCAATCAGCCCCAGCATTTT.

The CDR3 reads CASSINREPGELFF. In DNA form, the CDR3 reads TGTGCCAGTAGTATAAATAGGGAGCCCGGGGAGCTGTTTTTT. This chain uses TRBV19 with TRBJ2-2; D possibly corresponds to TRBD2 (5 bases). V gave up 2 bases and J gave up 6 bases, with 10 bases separating them. CDR1 is LNHDA, CDR2 SQIVND, per germline (reference sequence). CDR3 length: 14 residues.

V usage is TRBV13 and J usage is TRBJ2-1; 9 bases match TRBD1. J was trimmed by 7 bases and V by 3 bases; bases with no gene match: 10. The CDR3 extends over 16 amino acids. Germline CDR1 reads PRHDT; CDR2 reads FYEKMQ (reference sequence). The CDR3 region is CASSFRRTGVMNEQFF. The CDR3 coding sequence is TGTGCCAGCAGCTTTCGTAGGACAGGGGTTATGAATGAGCAGTTCTTC. Based on the CDR3 plus reference TRBV13 and TRBJ2-1, the full variable domain is AAGVIQSPRHLIKEKRETATLKCYPIPRHDTVYWYQQGPGQDPQFLISFYEKMQSDKGSIPDRFSAQQFSDYHSELNMSSLELGDSALYFCASSFRRTGVMNEQFFGPGTRLTVL.

The chain links TRBV30 to TRBJ2-2; 8 bases are a match to TRBD2. Germline CDR1 reads GTSNPN; CDR2 reads SVGIG (reference sequence). After removal of 0 bases from V and 7 bases from J, the junction contained 4 bases not matched to a gene. There are 14 residues in the CDR3. CDR3 in amino acids: CAWSVGTSGGELFF. CDR3 in DNA: TGTGCCTGGAGTGTAGGAACTAGCGGCGGGGAGCTGTTTTTT.

CDR3 amino acids: CASSVRQTSYNEQFF. The CDR3 DNA follows: TGTGCCAGCAGCGTAAGACAGACTTCCTACAATGAGCAGTTCTTC. The V call is TRBV9, the J call TRBJ2-1; D may be TRBD1 (5 bases). From germline, CDR1 is SGDLS and CDR2 YYNGEE. The CDR3 sequence is 15 residues long. V was cut by 1 base and J by 1 base, with 9 bases left in between.

This chain joins TRBV21-1 and TRBJ1-6; the table's TRBD1 call for D was not verified on the DNA. TRBV21-1 is a documented pseudogene. The CDR3 length is 17 residues. The CDR3 spells CASSKGAGYSYNSPLHF. The CDR3 DNA follows: TGTGCCAGCAGCAAAGGGGCAGGGTATAGCTATAATTCACCCCTCCACTTT.

CDR3 region: CASSLSGGAAYNEQFF. In nucleotides, the CDR3 is TGTGCCAGCAGTTTATCAGGGGGCGCCGCCTACAATGAGCAGTTCTTC. The chain employs TRBV27 and TRBJ2-1, with TRBD1 matching over 7 bases. V trimming: 0 bases; J trimming: 2 bases; junction bases outside the gene matches: 4. Germline V CDR1 and CDR2: MNHEY, SMNVEV (reference sequence). The CDR3 runs 16 residues.

The table lists this clone with a count of one. The rearrangement joins TRBV7-2 to TRBJ2-3; 7 bases map to TRBD1. This CDR3 is built from 13 residues. J was trimmed by 7 bases and V by 5 bases; bases with no gene match: 6. The germline V gene encodes CDR1 SGHTA and CDR2 FQGNSA. The chain's CDR3 is CASSDRARNTQYF. CDR3 DNA: TGTGCCAGCAGCGACAGGGCCAGAAATACGCAGTATTTT.

This clone was observed once. V usage is TRBV19 and J usage is TRBJ1-2; D is ambiguous. This CDR3 comprises 11 residues. Germline values: CDR1 LNHDA, CDR2 SQIVND (reference sequence). Trimming stripped 4 bases from V and 4 bases from J, with 4 bases between. CDR3 bases: TGTGCCAGTAGTACAGCCTATGGCTACACCTTC. Translation gives CASSTAYGYTF.

The chain uses TRBV28 and TRBJ2-5; 9 bases align to TRBD1. J was trimmed by 0 bases and V by 5 bases; bases with no gene match: 4. Germline V gene data show CDR1 as MDHEN and CDR2 as SYDVKM. The CDR3 contains 15 residues. This CDR3 is CASSPGTGYQETQYF. In nucleotides, the CDR3 is TGTGCCAGCAGTCCAGGGACAGGGTACCAAGAGACCCAGTACTTC.

The chain has TRBV7-2 and TRBJ2-5, with TRBD2 matching 10 bases. V gave up 0 bases and J gave up 5 bases; unmatched junction bases: 9. CDR1 is SGHTA and CDR2 is FQGNSA in the germline V gene. The CDR3 runs to 17 residues. The CDR3: CASSLASGGALKETQYF. CDR3 DNA sequence: TGTGCCAGCAGCTTAGCCAGCGGGGGGGCTCTGAAGGAGACCCAGTACTTC.

This clone was observed a single time. The V call is TRBV18, the J call TRBJ1-4, with 7 bases lining up with TRBD1. Germline values: CDR1 KGHSH, CDR2 LQKENI. Trimming removed 3 bases from V and 7 bases from J; junction bases left unmatched: 5. The CDR3 is 14 amino acids. As DNA, the CDR3 is TGTGCCAGCTCACCTTCCGACAGGGTTGAAAAACTGTTTTTT. It encodes CASSPSDRVEKLFF.

The chain uses TRBV4-1 and TRBJ1-6; tentatively, D is TRBD1 (5 bases). Germline values: CDR1 MGHRA, CDR2 YSYEKL. This CDR3 region has 14 residues. Trimming left V 0 bases short and J 8 bases short, with 8 bases between. For the CDR3, the DNA is TGCGCCAGCAGCCAAGAATTCAGGGATTCACCCCTCCACTTT. Translation gives CASSQEFRDSPLHF.

For the CDR3, the DNA is TGTGCCACCAGTGACCGCTTCGGGACTAGCGGGGGGCAAGAGACCCAGTACTTC. Protein: CATSDRFGTSGGQETQYF. The chain joins TRBV24-1 to TRBJ2-5; the match to TRBD2 covers 15 bases. CDR3 length equals 18 residues. Per the germline V gene, CDR1 is KGHDR and CDR2 is SFDVKD. V shed 4 bases and J 2 bases; nucleotides not matched to a gene: 7.

This chain joins TRBV9 and TRBJ1-6, with D possibly being TRBD1 (6 bases). Germline loops: CDR1 SGDLS, CDR2 YYNGEE. V lost 4 bases, J lost 0 bases, and 23 bases lay in between. The CDR3 loop spans 20 amino acids. CDR3 nucleotide sequence: TGTGCCAGCAGCCCCCCTCGGGACACACGGCGAAGCTCCTATAATTCACCCCTCCACTTT. Translating gives CASSPPRDTRRSSYNSPLHF. The whole variable domain, remainder taken from reference TRBV9 and TRBJ1-6, is DSGVTQTPKHLITATGQRVTLRCSPRSGDLSVYWYQQSLDQGLQFLIQYYNGEERAKGNILERFSAQQFPDLHSELNLSSLELGDSALYFCASSPPRDTRRSSYNSPLHFGNGTRLTVT.